This T cell receptor (beta chain) was sequenced for a study of T cells expressing NK-cell markers. At the level of the study: Among eight sequenced donors, seven carried HCMV seropositivity while one was seronegative.

Comment on this clonotype: Its antigen is not known.

CDR3 length: 14 residues. TCRdb reprocessed the 5' RACE reads and keeps a single row for each CDR3 protein, giving no DNA. The sample has more than 250,000 distinct CDR3 sequences. Regarding the study as a whole: Four donors showed these clonotypes also leading the CD3+CD56-NKG2C+ fraction. HCMV specificity of expanded NKG2C+ T cell clones remained unclear.

Sequenced input: blood T cells: a sorted CD56 or NKG2C T cell subset, CD4+ or CD8+ T cells, or bulk PBMC T cells (not recorded which). The clonotype was recovered from a man younger than 35 in good health. The V and J genes are TRBV12-3 or TRBV12-4 and TRBJ2-1; lacking DNA, the TRBD2 call made by TCRdb goes unchecked. The chain's CDR3 is CASRTAGGIRGEFF.